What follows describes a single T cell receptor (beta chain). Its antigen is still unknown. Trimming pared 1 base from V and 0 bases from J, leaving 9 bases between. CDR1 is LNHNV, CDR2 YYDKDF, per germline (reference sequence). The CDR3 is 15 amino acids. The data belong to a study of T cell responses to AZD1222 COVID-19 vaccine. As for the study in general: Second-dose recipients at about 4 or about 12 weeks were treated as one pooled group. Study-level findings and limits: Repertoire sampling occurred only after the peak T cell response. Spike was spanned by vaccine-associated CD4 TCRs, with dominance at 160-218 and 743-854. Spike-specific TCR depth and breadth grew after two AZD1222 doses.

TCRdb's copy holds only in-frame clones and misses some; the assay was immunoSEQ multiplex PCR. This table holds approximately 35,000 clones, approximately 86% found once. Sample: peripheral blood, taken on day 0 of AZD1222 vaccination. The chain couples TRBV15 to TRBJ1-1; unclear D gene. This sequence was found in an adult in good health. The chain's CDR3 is CATSRGGSMNTEAFF. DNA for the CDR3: TGTGCCACCAGCAGAGGAGGGTCCATGAACACTGAAGCTTTCTTT.